This T cell receptor beta chain was captured by sequencing in a study of Graves' ophthalmopathy and Graves' hyperthyroidism. In the study overall: The study drew peripheral blood at initial diagnosis, before any treatment.

Transcripts of RNA were the source for amplifying TCR beta CDR3 regions. The workflow started with a first-round RT-PCR run with HTBI primers and then moved on to a second-round multiplex PCR. Via MiXCR, TCRdb re-called the multiplex PCR reads, giving one row per CDR3 protein. Of roughly 500,000 distinct CDR3 sequences listed, roughly an eighth were seen once; the top ten hold roughly 9.8%. This clonotype was recorded many times. Its specificity is unknown. Trimming cost V 4 bases and J 5 bases, with 15 bases left between them. CDR1 and CDR2 (germline): SGHRS, YFSETQ. The CDR3 runs 14 residues. Broader study findings: Distinction of ophthalmopathy from stable hyperthyroidism by a 13-signature model reached 85% to 90% sensitivity and 75% to 84% specificity. Detected in blood as well were most expanded thyroid clonotypes with frequency above 0.001.

Those donors who had ophthalmopathy presented with moderate-to-severe activity, a CAS of ≥3, a NOSPECS of ≥4 and a duration under 3 months. The source is a woman aged 25 to 39 with Graves' ophthalmopathy. Source material: blood. The chain joins TRBV5-1 to TRBJ2-5, with a possible D match to TRBD1 (6 bases). This CDR3 is CASSHTGQIETQYF. Here the CDR3 DNA reads TGCGCCAGCAGCCATACAGGGCAAATCGAGACCCAGTACTTC. The full variable domain, in which reference TRBV5-1 and TRBJ2-5 provide the parts outside the CDR3, is KAGVTQTPRYLIKTRGQQVTLSCSPISGHRSVSWYQQTPGQGLQFLFEYFSETQRNKGNFPGRFSGRQFSNSRSEMNVSTLELGDSALYLCASSHTGQIETQYFGPGTRLLVL.